In this sample, the clone carrying this TCR beta chain turned up once. Its antigen is unknown. Analysis merged second doses at about 4 or about 12 weeks. V lost 2 bases to trimming and J lost 5 bases; unmatched junction nucleotides: 0. This CDR3 comprises 14 residues. In germline, CDR1 is MNHEY, CDR2 SVGAGI. The sample originates from a study of T cell responses to AZD1222 COVID-19 vaccine. Study-wide findings and caveats: Unmutated variant regions are reportedly the target of nearly half of TCRs that are spike-specific. It was only a handful of AZD1222 recipients who were seropositive at baseline. Donors were largely white British and mainly female; clonal diversity was possibly underestimated.

The repertoire was sequenced with immunoSEQ multiplex PCR; TCRdb's copy has only in-frame clones and lacks some. This table has 160,000 or so clones, more than 90% appearing once. The chain uses TRBV6-5 and TRBJ2-2; 9 bases agree with TRBD2. This specimen was peripheral blood, taken 28 days after the second AZD1222 dose. This clonotype was obtained from an adult who received the AZD1222 COVID-19 vaccine. The chain's CDR3 is CASSYTSGTGELFF. CDR3 sequence (DNA): TGTGCCAGCAGTTACACTAGCGGGACCGGGGAGCTGTTTTTT.